This TCR beta chain was profiled in a study of shared clonotypes between healthy human individuals (dated by TCRdb to 2018 to 2021). Regarding the complete study: The cohort comprised two women and three men aged 18 to 49 years. To estimate repertoire size and how much clonotype sharing occurs between individuals, the study deeply sequenced the blood TCR repertoires of several healthy adults. To increase sequencing depth and limit assay-specific biases, TCR repertoire library preparation and sequencing were carried out by different laboratories using diverse techniques. Leukapheresis yielded between about 0.94 and 9.5 billion PBMCs per donor.

Healthy HIV-negative adults with no recently reported acute infections or vaccinations were included as donors. Every donor was a Caucasian adult living in Nashville, Tennessee, USA. For unsorted samples, about 85 million PBMCs were counted and genomic DNA was extracted with the QIAamp DNA Blood Mini kit. Blood was obtained by leukapheresis, after which PBMCs were separated by Ficoll-Histopaque density gradient centrifugation and cryopreserved in liquid nitrogen vapor phase. Points the paper makes about the study in general: Sampling was limited to blood, and TCR repertoires in tissue likely differ from TCR repertoires in blood. Pairwise subsampling indicated that sequencing depth was expected to affect the degree of clonotype sharing among donors. Because the study included only a small number of donors, the genetic and exposure-history diversity represented was limited.

The V and J ends are trimmed by 0 bases and 8 bases, leaving 7 bases between them. CDR1 and CDR2 are drawn from the germline V gene: KGHSH, LQKENI. From the cysteine through the phenylalanine, the CDR3 covers 13 amino acids. Only the CDR3 part of the read is kept: 39 bases, read in frame from the first base. TCR CDR3 regions were amplified from genomic DNA by multiplex PCR using the deep immunoSEQ assay. Extracted genomic DNA from each cell subset was spread evenly across all wells of several immunoSEQ 96-well plates, with each plate serving as a replicate. Each replicate PCR for unsorted PBMC received approximately 0.3 ug genomic DNA, equal to tens of thousands of T cell genomes. Ten immunoSEQ deep assay plates were used to sequence unsorted PBMC genomic DNA. Purified libraries were quantified with a Qubit 3.0 fluorometer, sized on a Bioanalyzer 2100, and re-quantified with the KAPA Library Quantification kit. A separate single-read 150-cycle Illumina NextSeq 550 flow cell was used to sequence each immunoSEQ 96-well plate. The authors processed their data as follows. Because the immunoSEQ output included only junctional sequences and no quality scores, the filtering could not be the same as the filtering used for full-length reads. Sequences were annotated with PyIR, a Python wrapper for IgBLAST v1.9, and V/J genes and CDR3 were assigned using IMGT germline references. Reads were removed for weak V/J assignments (E-value above 1e-6), missing CDR3, stop codons, out-of-frame junctions, or ambiguous translated residues. A V3J clonotype was defined by an identical inferred V gene, J gene, and CDR3 amino acid sequence. The percentage overlap between two repertoires was calculated by dividing the number of shared unique clonotypes by the size of the smaller repertoire. Three approaches were used to assess repertoire richness: RTK rarefaction, the Chao1 estimator, and Recon v2.1 estimates of unobserved clonotypes. TCRdb re-hosts the immuneACCESS table, in-frame sequences only. Its copies lack some clones; in the studies checked, an unresolved V gene accounts for under half of them, and the cause for the rest is not known. D and trimming come from the DNA, and the V and J calls and clone size come from that table. For this sample the table gives about half a million clones, of which 70% to 80% were detected only once. Of the sample, about 12% is held by the ten largest clones.

Regarding this clone: Its antigen remains unidentified. No per-base quality is available; no much larger clone lies one base away.

The source of this sequence is a woman in her thirties or forties in good health. Some clones in this sample may be carry-over from other donors' samples. The chain was built from TRBV18 and TRBJ1-4; the D gene lacks a confident call. The specimen was PBMCs. The CDR3 reads as follows: CASSPPGMEKLFF. In nucleotide form, the sequence is TGTGCCAGCTCACCACCGGGCATGGAAAAACTGTTTTTT.